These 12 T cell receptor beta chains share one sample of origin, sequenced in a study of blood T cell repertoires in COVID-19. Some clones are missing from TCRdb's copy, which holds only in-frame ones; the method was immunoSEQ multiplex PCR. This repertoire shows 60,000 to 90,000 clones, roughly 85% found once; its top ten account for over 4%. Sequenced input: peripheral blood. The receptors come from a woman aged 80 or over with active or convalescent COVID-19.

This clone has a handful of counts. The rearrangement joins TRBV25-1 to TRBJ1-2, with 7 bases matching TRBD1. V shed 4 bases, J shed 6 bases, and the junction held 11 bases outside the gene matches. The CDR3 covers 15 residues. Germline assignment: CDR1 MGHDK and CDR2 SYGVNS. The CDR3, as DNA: TGTGCCAGCAGTGGCCTAGGGGGCTCTTTAAATGGCTACACCTTC. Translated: CASSGLGGSLNGYTF.

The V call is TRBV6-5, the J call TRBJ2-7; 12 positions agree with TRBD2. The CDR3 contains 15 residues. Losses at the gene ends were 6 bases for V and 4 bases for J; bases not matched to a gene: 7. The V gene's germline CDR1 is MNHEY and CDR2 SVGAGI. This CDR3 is CASSFAGTSGYEQYF. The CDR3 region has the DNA TGTGCCAGCAGCTTCGCCGGGACTAGCGGGTACGAGCAGTACTTC.

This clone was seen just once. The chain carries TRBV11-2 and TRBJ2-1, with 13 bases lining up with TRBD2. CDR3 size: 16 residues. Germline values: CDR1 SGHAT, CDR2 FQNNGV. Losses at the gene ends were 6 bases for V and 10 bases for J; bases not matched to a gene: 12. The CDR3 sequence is CASRPKTSGGPFEQFF. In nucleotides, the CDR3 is TGTGCCAGCAGGCCAAAGACTAGCGGGGGGCCGTTCGAGCAGTTCTTC.

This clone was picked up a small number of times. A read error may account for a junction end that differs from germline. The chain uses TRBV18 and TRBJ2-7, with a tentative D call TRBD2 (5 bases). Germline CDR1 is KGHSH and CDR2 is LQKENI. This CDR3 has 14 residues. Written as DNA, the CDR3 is TGTGCCAGCTCGTACGGGATCCGACCCTACGGGCAGTACTTC. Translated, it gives CASSYGIRPYGQYF.

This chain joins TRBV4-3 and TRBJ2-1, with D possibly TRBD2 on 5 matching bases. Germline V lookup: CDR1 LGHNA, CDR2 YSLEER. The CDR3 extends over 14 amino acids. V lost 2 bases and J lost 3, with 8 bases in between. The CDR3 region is CASSQSGDYNEQFF. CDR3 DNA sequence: TGCGCCAGCAGCCAATCCGGGGACTACAATGAGCAGTTCTTC.

The CDR3 DNA is TGTGCCAGCAGTTCATATAGCGGGGGCTCATACAATGAGCAGTTCTTC. Amino acids: CASSSYSGGSYNEQFF. V is TRBV28 and J is TRBJ2-1; 9 nucleotides match TRBD2. CDR1 is MDHEN and CDR2 is SYDVKM in the germline V gene. CDR3 size: 16 residues. Losses at the gene ends were 4 bases for V and 4 bases for J; bases not matched to a gene: 8.

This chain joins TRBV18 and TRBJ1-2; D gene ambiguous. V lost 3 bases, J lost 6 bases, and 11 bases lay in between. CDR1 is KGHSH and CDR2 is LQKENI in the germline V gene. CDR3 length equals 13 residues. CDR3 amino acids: CASSPDGEDGYTF. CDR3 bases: TGTGCCAGCTCACCGGACGGGGAGGATGGCTACACCTTC.

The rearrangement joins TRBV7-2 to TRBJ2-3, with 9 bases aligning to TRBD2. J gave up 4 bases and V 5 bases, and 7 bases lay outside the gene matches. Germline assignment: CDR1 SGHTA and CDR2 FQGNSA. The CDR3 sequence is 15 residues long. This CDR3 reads CASSQSGGLADTQYF. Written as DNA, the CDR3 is TGTGCCAGCAGCCAAAGCGGGGGGTTGGCAGATACGCAGTATTTT.

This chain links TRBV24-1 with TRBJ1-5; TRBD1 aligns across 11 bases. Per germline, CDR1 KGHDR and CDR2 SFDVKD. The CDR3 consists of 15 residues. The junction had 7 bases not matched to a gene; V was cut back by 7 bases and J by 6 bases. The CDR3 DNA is TGTGCCACCAGGGCCGGGACAGGGGGAGTTCAGCCCCAGCATTTT. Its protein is CATRAGTGGVQPQHF.

CDR3 in amino acids: CASSGGQAPNTDTQYF. CDR3 DNA sequence: TGTGCCAGCAGCGGGGGACAGGCCCCTAACACAGATACGCAGTATTTT. The chain has TRBV5-6 and TRBJ2-3; 8 bases map to TRBD1. Trimming cost V 4 bases and J 2 bases; bases outside gene matches: 9. In germline, CDR1 is SGHDT, CDR2 YYEEEE. This CDR3 region has 16 residues.

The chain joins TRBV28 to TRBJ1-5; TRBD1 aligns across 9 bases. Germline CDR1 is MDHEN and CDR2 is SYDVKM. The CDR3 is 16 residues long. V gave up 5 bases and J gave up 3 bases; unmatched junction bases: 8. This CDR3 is CASSRITGGSNQPQHF. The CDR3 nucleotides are TGTGCCAGCAGTCGAATCACAGGGGGCTCCAATCAGCCCCAGCATTTT. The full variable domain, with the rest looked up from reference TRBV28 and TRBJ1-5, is DVKVTQSSRYLVKRTGEKVFLECVQDMDHENMFWYRQDPGLGLRLIYFSYDVKMKEKGDIPEGYSVSREKKERFSLILESASTNQTSMYLCASSRITGGSNQPQHFGDGTRLSIL.

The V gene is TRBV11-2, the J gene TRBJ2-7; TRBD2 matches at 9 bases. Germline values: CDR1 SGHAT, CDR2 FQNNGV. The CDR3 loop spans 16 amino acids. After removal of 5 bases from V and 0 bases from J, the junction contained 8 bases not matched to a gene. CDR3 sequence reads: CASSPLSGRSSYEQYF. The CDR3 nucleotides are TGTGCCAGCAGCCCCCTGAGCGGGAGGAGCTCCTACGAGCAGTACTTC.